This T cell receptor (beta chain) was recovered during a study of T cell repertoires in ileal Crohn's disease. Assay used: immunoSEQ multiplex PCR; TCRdb lists only in-frame clones, some missing. The profile shows about 10,000 clones, less than 80% of them singletons. J lost 4 bases, V lost 3 bases, and 7 bases had no gene match. The germline gives CDR1 KGHSH, CDR2 LQKENI. This CDR3 is built from 15 residues. Time point defined: neoterminal ileum biopsy at postoperative endoscopy, about 6 months after surgery. Findings and limits, study-wide: Clonal expansions were more frequent in active smokers than non-smokers at surgery.

Concerning this clone: Antigen specificity is unknown.

This clonotype was obtained from an adult with Crohn's disease. The chain joins TRBV18 to TRBJ2-3, with 7 bases that match TRBD1. Source material: ileal tissue. CDR3 sequence: CASSPTRQGPDTQYF. The CDR3, as DNA: TGTGCCAGCTCACCGACCAGACAGGGACCAGATACGCAGTATTTT.